The clone carrying this T cell receptor (beta chain) was counted only a few times. Only in-frame clones appear in the TCRdb table, and some are missing; sequencing was by immunoSEQ multiplex PCR. Among about 15,000 clones listed, about nine tenths were seen once. This record belongs to a study of OX40 agonist ivuxolimab in advanced cancers. The sample in question was CD4+ or CD8+ T cells sorted from blood, obtained in a trial of the OX40 agonist ivuxolimab. This clonotype originated in an adult with an advanced solid tumor such as melanoma, head and neck, liver or kidney cancer.

CDR3 sequence (DNA): TGTGCCACCACCGGGTCAGGGGTTAATAATTCACCCCTCCACTTT. Its translation is CATTGSGVNNSPLHF. The chain joins TRBV27 to TRBJ1-6; D perhaps matches TRBD1 (6 bases). The CDR3 is 15 amino acids. V shed 10 bases and J shed 5 bases, with 18 bases lying between them. Germline V gene sequence: CDR1 MNHEY, CDR2 SMNVEV (reference sequence).